The T cell receptor beta chain described here comes from a study of brain T cells in children with intractable seizures. Points on this clone: Its target is not known.

Study results and caveats: Only CDR3 sequence similarity suggested viral specificity, without known HCMV serostatus. Pre-surgery blood may have been undersampled, hiding some clones.

The sequenced cases were selected for having the highest brain T cell transcript signatures. At least one anti-epileptic drug was given before surgery. Clones were read by immunoSEQ multiplex PCR, and TCRdb kept only the in-frame ones, dropping some. The table has approximately 77,000 clones, more than 85% seen once. Source: peripheral blood, taken at surgery. The TCR sequence derives from a boy under two years old with tuberous sclerosis and intractable seizures.

The CDR3 spells CASSHRQPISNYGYTF. DNA of the CDR3: TGTGCCAGCAGCCATAGACAGCCAATCTCTAACTATGGCTACACCTTC. V and J are TRBV3-1 (or the pseudogene TRBV3-2) and TRBJ1-2, with D tentatively TRBD1 (5 bases). There are 16 residues in the CDR3. CDR1 LGHDT and CDR2 YNNKEL come from the germline V gene (reference sequence). Trimming left V 3 bases short and J 0 bases short, with 14 bases between.